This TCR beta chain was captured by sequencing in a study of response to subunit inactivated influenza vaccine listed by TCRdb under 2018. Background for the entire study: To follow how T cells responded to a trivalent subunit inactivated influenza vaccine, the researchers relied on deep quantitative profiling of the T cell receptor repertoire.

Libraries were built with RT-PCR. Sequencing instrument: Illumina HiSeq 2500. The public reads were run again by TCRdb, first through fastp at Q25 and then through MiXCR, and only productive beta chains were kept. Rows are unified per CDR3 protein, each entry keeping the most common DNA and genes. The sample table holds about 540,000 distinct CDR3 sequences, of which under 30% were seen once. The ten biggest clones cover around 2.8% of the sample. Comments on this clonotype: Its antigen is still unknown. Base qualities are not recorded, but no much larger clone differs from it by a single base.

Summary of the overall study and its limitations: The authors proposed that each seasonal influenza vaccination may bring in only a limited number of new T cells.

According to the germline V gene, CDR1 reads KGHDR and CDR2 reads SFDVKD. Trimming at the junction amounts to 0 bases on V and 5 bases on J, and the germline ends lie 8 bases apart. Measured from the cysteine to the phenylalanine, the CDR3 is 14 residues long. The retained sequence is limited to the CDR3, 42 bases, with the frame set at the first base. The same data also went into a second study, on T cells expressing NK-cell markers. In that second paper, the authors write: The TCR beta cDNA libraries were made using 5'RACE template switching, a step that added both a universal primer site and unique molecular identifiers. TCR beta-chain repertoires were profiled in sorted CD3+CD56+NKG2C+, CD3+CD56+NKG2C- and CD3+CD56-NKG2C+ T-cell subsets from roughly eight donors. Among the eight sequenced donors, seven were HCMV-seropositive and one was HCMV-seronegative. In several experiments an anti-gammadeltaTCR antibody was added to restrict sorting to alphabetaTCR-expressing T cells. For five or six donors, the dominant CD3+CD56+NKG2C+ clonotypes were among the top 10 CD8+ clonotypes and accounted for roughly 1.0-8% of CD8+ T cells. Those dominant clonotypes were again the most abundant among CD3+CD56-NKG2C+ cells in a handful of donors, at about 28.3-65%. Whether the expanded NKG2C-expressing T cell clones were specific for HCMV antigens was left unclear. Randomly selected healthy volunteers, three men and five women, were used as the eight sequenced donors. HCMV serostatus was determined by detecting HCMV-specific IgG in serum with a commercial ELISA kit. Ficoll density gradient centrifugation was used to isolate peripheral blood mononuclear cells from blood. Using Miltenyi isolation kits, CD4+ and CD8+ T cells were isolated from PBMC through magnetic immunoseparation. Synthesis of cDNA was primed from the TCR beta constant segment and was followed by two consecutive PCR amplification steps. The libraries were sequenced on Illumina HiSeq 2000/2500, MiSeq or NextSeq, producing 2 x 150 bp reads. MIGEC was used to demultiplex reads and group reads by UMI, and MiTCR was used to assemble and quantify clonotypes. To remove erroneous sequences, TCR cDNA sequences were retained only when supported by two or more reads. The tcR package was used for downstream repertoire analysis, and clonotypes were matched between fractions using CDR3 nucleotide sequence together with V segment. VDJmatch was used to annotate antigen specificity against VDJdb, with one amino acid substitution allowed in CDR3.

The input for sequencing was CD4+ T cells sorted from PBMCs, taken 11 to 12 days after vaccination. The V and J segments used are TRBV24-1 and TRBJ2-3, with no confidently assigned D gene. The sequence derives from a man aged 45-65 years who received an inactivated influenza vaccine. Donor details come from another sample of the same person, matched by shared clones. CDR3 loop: CATSDLDGRDTQYF. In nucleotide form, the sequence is TGTGCCACCAGTGATTTGGACGGCAGAGATACGCAGTATTTT.